The 26 T cell receptor beta chains given below trace back to one sample, sequenced in a study of T cell repertoires in cytomegalovirus infection. TCRdb reanalysed the reads using MiXCR and keeps one entry per CDR3 protein. The sample records about 400,000 distinct CDR3 sequences, less than 20% being singletons. The material sequenced was PBMCs. Receptors originate from a human donor in good health (CMV status not recorded). Some clones in this sample may be carry-over from other donors' samples.

This clonotype was seen repeatedly, ten times or more. The V gene is TRBV12-3 or TRBV12-4, the J gene TRBJ2-5; TRBD2 might be the D (6 bases). The V and J ends lost 6 bases and 5 bases respectively, with 16 bases between them. The CDR3 spans 14 residues. The chain's CDR3 is CASSTGGARETQYF. CDR3 DNA sequence: TGTGCCAGCAGCACCGGCGGGGCAAGGGAGACCCAGTACTTC.

This clonotype occurred many times. This chain joins TRBV12-5 and TRBJ2-5; D may be TRBD1 (7 bases). The CDR3 runs 14 residues. Trimming removed 6 bases from V and 1 base from J, with 12 bases in between. Looked up from germline, CDR1 is LGHNT and CDR2 is FRNRAP. This CDR3 reads CASGRGTVQETQYF. CDR3 DNA: TGTGCTAGTGGCCGCGGGACAGTCCAAGAGACCCAGTACTTC. Together with reference TRBV12-5 and TRBJ2-5, the CDR3 gives the full variable domain: DARVTQTPRHKVTEMGQEVTMRCQPILGHNTVFWYRQTMMQGLELLAYFRNRAPLDDSGMPKDRFSAEMPDATLATLKIQPSEPRDSAVYFCASGRGTVQETQYFGPGTRLLVL.

A few counts support this clonotype. The rearrangement links TRBV7-9 to TRBJ2-5; D may be TRBD2 (5 bases). This CDR3 region has 16 residues. Germline CDR1 and CDR2: SEHNR and FQNEAQ (reference sequence). V was trimmed by 3 bases and J by 3 bases, leaving 17 bases between them. CDR3 sequence (DNA): TGTGCCAGCAGCTTTTTTTCGGTCCGGGGAGAAGAGACCCAGTACTTC. Encoded protein: CASSFFSVRGEETQYF.

This clonotype was seen many times. The chain is built from TRBV6-1 and TRBJ1-3, with TRBD1 identical over 7 bases. V was pared by 9 bases and J by 2 bases, with 4 bases of the junction left unmatched. The CDR3 covers 13 residues. The germline V gene encodes CDR1 MNHNS and CDR2 SASEGT. For the CDR3, the DNA is TGTGCCAGTAGCGGGACAGCTGGAAACACCATATATTTT. Its protein is CASSGTAGNTIYF.

V and J are TRBV4-1 and TRBJ1-5; 8 nucleotides line up with TRBD1. The CDR3 has 15 amino acids. V gave up 2 bases and J gave up 4 bases; unmatched junction bases: 4. The germline V gene has CDR1 MGHRA and CDR2 YSYEKL. This CDR3 is CASSQPGQGNQPQHF. CDR3 DNA sequence: TGCGCCAGCAGCCAACCCGGACAGGGAAATCAGCCCCAGCATTTT.

This clonotype was recorded many times. This sequence joins TRBV25-1 and TRBJ2-1; weak D call: TRBD1 (6 bases). V dropped 8 bases and J dropped 10 bases, with 21 bases sitting between them. Germline assignment: CDR1 MGHDK and CDR2 SYGVNS. This CDR3 contains 14 residues. DNA for the CDR3: TGTGCCAGCGGCGGTCGACAGGTTAGTCGGGAGCAGTTCTTC. Amino acids: CASGGRQVSREQFF.

The chain joins TRBV6-1 to TRBJ1-1; D call uncertain. The germline V gene encodes CDR1 MNHNS and CDR2 SASEGT. This CDR3 is built from 11 residues. V was clipped by 9 bases and J by 4 bases, with 9 bases between them. The CDR3 loop is CASKTSTEAFF. As DNA, the CDR3 is TGTGCCAGTAAGACCTCCACTGAAGCTTTCTTT.

This clonotype was detected many times. The J gene is TRBJ1-1, the V gene TRBV6-5; no reliable D call. This CDR3 has 12 amino acids. V gave up 3 bases and J gave up 5 bases, with 7 bases separating them. Germline CDR1 is MNHEY and CDR2 is SVGAGI. The DNA for the CDR3 is TGTGCCAGCAGTTATACGGGGACTGAAGCTTTCTTT. This translates into CASSYTGTEAFF.

The CDR3 protein is CASSIQGYGSMNTGELFF. The CDR3 nucleotides are TGTGCCAGTAGCATACAGGGTTACGGGAGTATGAACACCGGGGAGCTGTTTTTT. The chain has TRBV19 and TRBJ2-2, with D possibly being TRBD1 or TRBD2 (6 bases each). The length of the CDR3 is 18 residues. V lost 6 bases, J lost 1 base, and 21 bases lay in between. In germline, CDR1 is LNHDA, CDR2 SQIVND (reference sequence).

The chain employs TRBV27 and TRBJ2-7; unclear D gene. V was shortened by 9 bases and J by 2 bases, with 8 bases between the two germline ends. This CDR3 region has 11 residues. Germline values: CDR1 MNHEY, CDR2 SMNVEV (reference sequence). The CDR3 protein is CARGSTYEQYF. As DNA, the CDR3 is TGTGCCAGGGGATCGACCTACGAGCAGTACTTC.

Only a few counts were recorded for this clonotype. The genes are TRBV28 and TRBJ2-7; 14 bases are a match to TRBD2. Germline V gene sequence: CDR1 MDHEN, CDR2 SYDVKM. Trimming cost V 6 bases and J 3 bases; bases outside gene matches: 19. The CDR3 runs to 20 residues. The CDR3 bases are TGTGCCAGCAGCAACCCCGGGACTAGCGGGAGAATAACATTTCTCTACGAGCAGTACTTC. This sequence encodes CASSNPGTSGRITFLYEQYF.

This clonotype was counted ten times or more. The rearrangement uses TRBV12-3 or TRBV12-4 and TRBJ2-7; D uncertain. Deletions cut 5 bases from V and 0 bases from J, with 11 bases between. The CDR3 covers 14 residues. Written as DNA, the CDR3 is TGTGCCAGCAGTCCATCGGTGAGCTCCTACGAGCAGTACTTC. Translating gives CASSPSVSSYEQYF.

This clonotype was seen ten or more times. The J gene is TRBJ2-2, the V gene TRBV7-8; D ambiguous. The V gene's germline CDR1 is SGHVS and CDR2 FQNEAQ. This CDR3 is 13 amino acids long. V lost 1 base, J lost 5 bases, and 5 bases lay in between. CDR3 sequence (DNA): TGTGCCAGCAGCTTAGAGTGGACCGGGGAGCTGTTTTTT. Translating gives CASSLEWTGELFF. The complete variable domain, with remaining parts taken from reference TRBV7-8 and TRBJ2-2, reads GAGVSQSPRYKVAKRGQDVALRCDPISGHVSLFWYQQALGQGPEFLTYFQNEAQLDKSGLPSDRFFAERPEGSVSTLKIQRTQQEDSAVYLCASSLEWTGELFFGEGSRLTVL.

This clonotype has just a few counts. The V gene is TRBV12-3 or TRBV12-4, the J gene TRBJ2-7; D is ambiguous. The V end lost 3 bases, the J end lost 6 bases, and 12 bases lay between the germline ends. The CDR3 covers 13 residues. CDR3 in amino acids: CASSLSPRGEQYF. The CDR3 DNA is TGTGCCAGCAGTTTGTCCCCCCGCGGCGAGCAGTACTTC.

This clonotype has only a few counts. This rearrangement joins TRBV11-2 to TRBJ2-4; D gene ambiguous. Germline CDR1 SGHAT, CDR2 FQNNGV. The CDR3 runs 14 residues. V was pared by 6 bases and J by 5 bases, with 14 bases between. The CDR3 region is CASSHLGVQNIQYF. CDR3 sequence (DNA): TGTGCCAGCAGTCACTTGGGCGTCCAAAACATTCAGTACTTC.

This clonotype was detected only a few times. The chain carries TRBV18 and TRBJ1-5; perhaps TRBD1 as D (5 bases). From germline, CDR1 is KGHSH and CDR2 LQKENI. Between the trimmed V and J ends, which lost 4 bases and 3 bases, there was a span of 19 bases. The CDR3 length is 17 residues. The CDR3 loop is CASSLTSDRDPNQPQHF. CDR3 in DNA: TGTGCCAGCTCACTGACGAGCGACCGGGACCCCAATCAGCCCCAGCATTTT.

A few counts support this clonotype. The germline gene is not matched at one end of the junction; a read error may be the cause. The CDR3, as DNA: TGTGCCAGCAGTGAGGACAGCAGAGATACGCAGTATTTT. The encoded protein is CASSEDSRDTQYF. The J gene is TRBJ2-3, the V gene TRBV28, with TRBD1 as a possible D gene (6 bases). This CDR3 region has 13 residues. Germline CDR1 reads MDHEN; CDR2 reads SYDVKM. Combining the CDR3 with reference TRBV28 and TRBJ2-3 gives the whole variable domain DVKVTQSSRYLVKRTGEKVFLECVQDMDHENMFWYRQDPGLGLRLIYFSYDVKMKEKGDIPEGYSVSREKKERFSLILESASTNQTSMYLCASSEDSRDTQYFGPGTRLTVL.

This chain links TRBV19 with TRBJ2-3; tentative D call: TRBD2 (6 bases). Germline lookup yields CDR1 LNHDA and CDR2 SQIVND (reference sequence). V shed 5 bases and J shed 0 bases, with 15 bases lying between them. The CDR3 sequence is 16 residues long. In DNA form, the CDR3 reads TGTGCCAGTAGTGTCCGTAGCGGCATTAGCACAGATACGCAGTATTTT. It codes for CASSVRSGISTDTQYF.

The chain couples TRBV11-2 to TRBJ2-5; possibly TRBD1 or TRBD2 for D (6 bases each). There are 15 residues in the CDR3. Trimming took off 4 bases at V and 5 bases at J, with 17 bases between the two ends. CDR1 and CDR2 from the germline V gene are SGHAT and FQNNGV. The CDR3: CASSYLPGAGETQYF. In DNA, the CDR3 is TGTGCCAGCAGCTACCTCCCGGGGGCCGGCGAGACCCAGTACTTC. Using reference TRBV11-2 and TRBJ2-5 for the parts outside the CDR3, the full variable domain is EAGVAQSPRYKIIEKRQSVAFWCNPISGHATLYWYQQILGQGPKLLIQFQNNGVVDDSQLPKDRFSAERLKGVDSTLKIQPAKLEDSAVYLCASSYLPGAGETQYFGPGTRLLVL.

This clonotype came up a few times. The chain is built from TRBV11-1 and TRBJ2-1; D may correspond to TRBD1 or TRBD2 (5 bases each). The CDR3 has 13 residues. Trimming took off 7 bases at V and 4 bases at J, with 11 bases between the two ends. From germline, CDR1 is SGHAT and CDR2 FQDESV (reference sequence). In DNA form, the CDR3 reads TGTGCCAGCAAGGGGACGCCTTACAATGAGCAGTTCTTC. Residues: CASKGTPYNEQFF.

This clonotype showed up many times. This chain uses TRBV7-8 with TRBJ2-1, with D uncertain. The germline gives CDR1 SGHVS, CDR2 FQNEAQ. This CDR3 has 17 amino acids. V lost 5 bases and J 2 bases, leaving 19 bases between the germline ends. CDR3 amino acids: CASSGKGGQPAYNEQFF. The CDR3 nucleotides are TGTGCCAGCAGCGGGAAAGGTGGGCAGCCAGCCTACAATGAGCAGTTCTTC.

The rearrangement uses TRBV2 and TRBJ1-5; D may be TRBD1 (5 bases). Germline assignment: CDR1 SNHLY and CDR2 FYNNEI. V was cut by 4 bases and J by 4 bases, with 11 bases left in between. The CDR3 is 14 residues long. For the CDR3, the DNA is TGTGCCAGCAGTGTGTGGGGGGGAAATCAGCCCCAGCATTTT. As protein: CASSVWGGNQPQHF.

The chain links TRBV4-1 to TRBJ1-3; unclear D gene. The V gene's germline CDR1 is MGHRA and CDR2 YSYEKL. Between the trimmed V and J ends, which lost 0 bases and 4 bases, there was a span of 4 bases. The CDR3 covers 13 residues. The CDR3 region is CASSQELGNTIYF. For the CDR3, the DNA is TGCGCCAGCAGCCAAGAATTGGGAAACACCATATATTTT.

There are a few counts of this clonotype. V and J are TRBV29-1 and TRBJ2-1; TRBD2 agrees at 7 bases. The CDR3 consists of 18 residues. The V gene end was trimmed by 4 bases and the J gene end by 0 bases; junction bases not matched to a gene: 15. CDR1 SQVTM and CDR2 ANQGSEA come from the germline V gene. Here the CDR3 reads CSVGGGGAGSNSYNEQFF. CDR3 in DNA: TGCAGCGTTGGGGGGGGGGGAGCGGGAAGTAACTCCTACAATGAGCAGTTCTTC.

The V call is TRBV25-1, the J call TRBJ2-7; possibly TRBD1 for D (6 bases). The CDR3 runs 15 residues. CDR1 MGHDK and CDR2 SYGVNS come from the germline V gene. Trimming removed 6 bases at V and 0 bases at J, with 15 bases between. CDR3 protein: CASSDPRGSSYEQYF. In DNA, the CDR3 is TGTGCCAGCAGCGATCCCAGGGGTAGCTCCTACGAGCAGTACTTC.

At least ten counts were recorded for this clonotype. The J gene is TRBJ1-1, the V gene TRBV7-9, with D possibly TRBD1 on 5 matching bases. The CDR3 runs 15 residues. V lost 5 bases, J lost 1 base, and 14 bases lay in between. Germline CDR1 is SEHNR and CDR2 is FQNEAQ (reference sequence). The CDR3 bases are TGTGCCAGCAGCCAAGCAGGGTCGGGGAACACTGAAGCTTTCTTT. Its translation is CASSQAGSGNTEAFF.